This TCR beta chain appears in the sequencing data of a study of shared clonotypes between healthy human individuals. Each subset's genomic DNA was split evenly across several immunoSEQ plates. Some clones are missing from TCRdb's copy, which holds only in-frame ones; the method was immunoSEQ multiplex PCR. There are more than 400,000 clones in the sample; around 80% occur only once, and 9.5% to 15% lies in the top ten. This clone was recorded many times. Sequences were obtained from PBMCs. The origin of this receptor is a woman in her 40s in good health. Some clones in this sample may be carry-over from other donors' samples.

The CDR3, as DNA: TGTGCCAGCAGCCTACAGGGGCGTTCGGGGCAGCCCCAGCATTTT. Translating gives CASSLQGRSGQPQHF. The V gene is TRBV9, the J gene TRBJ1-5; 7 nucleotides line up with TRBD1. The V gene's germline CDR1 is SGDLS and CDR2 YYNGEE. The length of the CDR3 is 15 residues. The junction had 11 bases not matched to a gene; V was cut back by 4 bases and J by 7 bases.